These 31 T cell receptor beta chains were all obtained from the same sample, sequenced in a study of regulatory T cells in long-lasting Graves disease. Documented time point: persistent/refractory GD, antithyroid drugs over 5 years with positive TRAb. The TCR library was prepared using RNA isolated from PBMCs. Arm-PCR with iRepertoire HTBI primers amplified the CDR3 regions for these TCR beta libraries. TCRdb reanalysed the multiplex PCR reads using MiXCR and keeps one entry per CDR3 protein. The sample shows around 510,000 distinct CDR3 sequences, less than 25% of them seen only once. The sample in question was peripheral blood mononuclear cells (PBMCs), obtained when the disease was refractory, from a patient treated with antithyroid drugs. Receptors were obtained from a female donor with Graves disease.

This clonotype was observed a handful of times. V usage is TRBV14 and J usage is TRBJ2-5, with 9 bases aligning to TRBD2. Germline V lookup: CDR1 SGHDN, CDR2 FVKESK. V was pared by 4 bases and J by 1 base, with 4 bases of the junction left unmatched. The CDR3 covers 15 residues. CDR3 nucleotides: TGTGCCAGCAGCCCTCTAGCGGGGCTCCAAGAGACCCAGTACTTC. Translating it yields CASSPLAGLQETQYF.

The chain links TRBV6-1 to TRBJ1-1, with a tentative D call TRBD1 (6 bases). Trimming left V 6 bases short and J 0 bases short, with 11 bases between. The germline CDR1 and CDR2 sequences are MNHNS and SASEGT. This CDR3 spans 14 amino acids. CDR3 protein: CASSTGPMNTEAFF. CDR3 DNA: TGTGCCAGCAGCACAGGGCCCATGAACACTGAAGCTTTCTTT.

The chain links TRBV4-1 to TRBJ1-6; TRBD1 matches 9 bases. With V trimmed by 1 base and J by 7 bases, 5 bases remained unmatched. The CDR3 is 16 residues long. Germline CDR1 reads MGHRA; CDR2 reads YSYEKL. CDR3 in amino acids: CASSQATGTGNSPLHF. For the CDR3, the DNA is TGCGCCAGCAGCCAAGCGACCGGGACAGGGAATTCACCCCTCCACTTT.

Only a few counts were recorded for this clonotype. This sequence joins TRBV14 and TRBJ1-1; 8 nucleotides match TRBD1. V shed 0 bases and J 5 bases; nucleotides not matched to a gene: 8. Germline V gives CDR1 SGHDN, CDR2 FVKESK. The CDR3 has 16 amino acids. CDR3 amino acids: CASSQDGQGRRTEAFF. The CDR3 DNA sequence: TGTGCCAGCAGCCAAGATGGACAGGGAAGGAGGACTGAAGCTTTCTTT.

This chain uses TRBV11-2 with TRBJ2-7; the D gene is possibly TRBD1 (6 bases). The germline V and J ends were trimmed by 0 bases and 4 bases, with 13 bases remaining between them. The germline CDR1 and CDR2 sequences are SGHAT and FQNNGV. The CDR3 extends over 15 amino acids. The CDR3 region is CASSLDGTPEYEQYF. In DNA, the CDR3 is TGTGCCAGCAGCTTAGATGGGACACCAGAGTACGAGCAGTACTTC.

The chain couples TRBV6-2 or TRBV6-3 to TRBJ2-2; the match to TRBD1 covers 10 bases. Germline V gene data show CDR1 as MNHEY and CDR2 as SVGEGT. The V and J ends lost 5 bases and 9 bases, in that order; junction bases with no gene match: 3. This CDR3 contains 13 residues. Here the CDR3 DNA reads TGTGCCAGCAGTCGACAGGGGGCGCGGGAGCTGTTTTTT. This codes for CASSRQGARELFF.

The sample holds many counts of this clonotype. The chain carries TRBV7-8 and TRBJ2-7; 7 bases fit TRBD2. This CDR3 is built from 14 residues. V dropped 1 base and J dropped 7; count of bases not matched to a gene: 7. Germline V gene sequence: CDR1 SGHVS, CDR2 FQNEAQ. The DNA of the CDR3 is TGTGCCAGCAGCTTAGTGGCGGGAGCGCGGGAGCAGTACTTC. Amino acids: CASSLVAGAREQYF.

CDR3 residues: CSARGGHSQETQYF. Written as DNA, the CDR3 is TGCAGTGCTAGAGGGGGACACTCCCAAGAGACCCAGTACTTC. The V call is TRBV20-1, the J call TRBJ2-5, with D perhaps matching TRBD1 (6 bases). Trimming removed 1 base at V and 1 base at J, with 10 bases between. Germline V CDR1 and CDR2: DFQATT, SNEGSKA (reference sequence). The CDR3 is made up of 14 amino acids.

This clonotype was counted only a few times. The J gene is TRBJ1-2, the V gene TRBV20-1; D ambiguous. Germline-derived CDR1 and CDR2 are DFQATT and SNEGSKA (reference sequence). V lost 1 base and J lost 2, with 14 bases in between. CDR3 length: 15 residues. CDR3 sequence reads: CSARAPKPENYGYTF. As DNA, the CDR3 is TGCAGTGCTAGAGCCCCCAAACCAGAGAACTATGGCTACACCTTC.

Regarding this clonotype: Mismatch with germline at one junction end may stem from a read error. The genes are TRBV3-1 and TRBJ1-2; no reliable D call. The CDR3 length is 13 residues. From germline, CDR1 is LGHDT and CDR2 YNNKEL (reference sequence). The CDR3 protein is CASNQNSGYGYTF. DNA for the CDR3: TGTGCCAGCAACCAAAACTCGGGCTATGGCTACACCTTC.

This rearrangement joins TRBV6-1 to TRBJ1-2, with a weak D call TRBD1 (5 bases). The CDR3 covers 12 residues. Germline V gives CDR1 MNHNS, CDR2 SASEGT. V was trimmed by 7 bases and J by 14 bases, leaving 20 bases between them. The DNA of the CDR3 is TGTGCCAGCAACAACCCAGGGACGGGTTCGACCTTC. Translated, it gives CASNNPGTGSTF.

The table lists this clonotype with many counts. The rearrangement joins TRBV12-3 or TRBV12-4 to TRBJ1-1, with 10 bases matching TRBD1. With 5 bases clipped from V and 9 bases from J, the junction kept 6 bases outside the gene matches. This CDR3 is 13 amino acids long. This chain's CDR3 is CASSLLTGGKAFF. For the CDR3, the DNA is TGTGCCAGCAGTCTCTTGACAGGGGGCAAAGCTTTCTTT.

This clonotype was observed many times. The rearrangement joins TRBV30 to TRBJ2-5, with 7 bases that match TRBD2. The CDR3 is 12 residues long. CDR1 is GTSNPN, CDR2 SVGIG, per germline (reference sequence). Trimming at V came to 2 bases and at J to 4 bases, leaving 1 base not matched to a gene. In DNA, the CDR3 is TGTGCCTGGAGTTGGGGGGGAGAGACCCAGTACTTC. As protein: CAWSWGGETQYF.

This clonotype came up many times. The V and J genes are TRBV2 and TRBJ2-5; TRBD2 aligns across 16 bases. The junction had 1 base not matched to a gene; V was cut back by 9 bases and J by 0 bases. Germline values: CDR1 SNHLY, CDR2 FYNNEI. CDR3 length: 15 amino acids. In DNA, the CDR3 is TGTGCCAGGGGGACTAGCGGGAGGGACCAAGAGACCCAGTACTTC. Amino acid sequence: CARGTSGRDQETQYF.

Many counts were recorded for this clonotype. The CDR3 sequence is CAWSPTWGVDQPQHF. CDR3 nucleotides: TGTGCCTGGAGTCCTACATGGGGGGTCGATCAGCCCCAGCATTTT. The chain recombines TRBV30 with TRBJ1-5; perhaps TRBD1 as D (5 bases). Looked up from germline, CDR1 is GTSNPN and CDR2 is SVGIG (reference sequence). Trimming removed 2 bases at V and 5 bases at J, with 16 bases between. CDR3 length: 15 amino acids.

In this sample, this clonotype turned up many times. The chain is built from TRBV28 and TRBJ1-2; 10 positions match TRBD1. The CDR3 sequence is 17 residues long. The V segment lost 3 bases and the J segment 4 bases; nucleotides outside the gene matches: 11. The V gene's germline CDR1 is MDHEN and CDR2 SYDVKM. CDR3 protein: CASSLRIGTGAGYGYTF. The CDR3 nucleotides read TGTGCCAGCAGTTTGCGTATCGGGACAGGGGCTGGCTATGGCTACACCTTC.

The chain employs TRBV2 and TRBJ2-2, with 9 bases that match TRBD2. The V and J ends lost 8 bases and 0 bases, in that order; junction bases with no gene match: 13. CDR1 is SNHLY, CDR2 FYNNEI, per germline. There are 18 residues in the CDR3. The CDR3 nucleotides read TGTGCCAGCCTCTTTGAGCGGGAGGAGAAGGCGAACACCGGGGAGCTGTTTTTT. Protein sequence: CASLFEREEKANTGELFF.

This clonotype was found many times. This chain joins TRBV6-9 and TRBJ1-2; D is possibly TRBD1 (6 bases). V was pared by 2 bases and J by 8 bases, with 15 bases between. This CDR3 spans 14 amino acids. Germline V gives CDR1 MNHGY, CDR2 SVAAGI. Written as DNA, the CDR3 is TGTGCCAGCAGTTATGACAGGTTAAAGGGAGGCTACACCTTC. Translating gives CASSYDRLKGGYTF.

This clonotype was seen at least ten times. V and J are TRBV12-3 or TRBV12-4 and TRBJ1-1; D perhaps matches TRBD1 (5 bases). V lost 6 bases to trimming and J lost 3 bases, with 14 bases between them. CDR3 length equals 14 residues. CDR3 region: CASRGEGRYTEAFF. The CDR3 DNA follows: TGTGCCAGCAGGGGGGAGGGGCGGTACACTGAAGCTTTCTTT.

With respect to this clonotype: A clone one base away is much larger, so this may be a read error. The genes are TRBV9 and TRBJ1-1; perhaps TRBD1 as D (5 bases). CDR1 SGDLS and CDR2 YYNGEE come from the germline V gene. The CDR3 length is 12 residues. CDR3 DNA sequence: TGTGCCAGCAGCGTAGGGGTCAGGGTTCCCGCTTTT. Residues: CASSVGVRVPAF. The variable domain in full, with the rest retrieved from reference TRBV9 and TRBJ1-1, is DSGVTQTPKHLITATGQRVTLRCSPRSGDLSVYWYQQSLDQGLQFLIQYYNGEERAKGNILERFSAQQFPDLHSELNLSSLELGDSALYFCASSVGVRVPAFGQGTRLTVV.

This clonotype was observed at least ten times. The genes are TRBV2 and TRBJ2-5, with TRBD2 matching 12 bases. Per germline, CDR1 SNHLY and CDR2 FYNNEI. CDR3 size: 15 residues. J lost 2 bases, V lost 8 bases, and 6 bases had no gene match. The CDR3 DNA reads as TGTGCCAGCCCCCGGACTAGCGGGACACAAGAGACCCAGTACTTC. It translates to CASPRTSGTQETQYF. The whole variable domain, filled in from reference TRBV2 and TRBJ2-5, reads EPEVTQTPSHQVTQMGQEVILRCVPISNHLYFYWYRQILGQKVEFLVSFYNNEISEKSEIFDDQFSVERPDGSNFTLKIRSTKLEDSAMYFCASPRTSGTQETQYFGPGTRLLVL.

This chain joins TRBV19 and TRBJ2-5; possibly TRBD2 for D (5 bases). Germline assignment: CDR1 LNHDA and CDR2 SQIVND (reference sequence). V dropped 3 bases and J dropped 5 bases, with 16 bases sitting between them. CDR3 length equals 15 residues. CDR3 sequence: CASSIRDHDRETQYF. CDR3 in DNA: TGTGCCAGTAGTATCCGGGATCATGATCGGGAGACCCAGTACTTC.

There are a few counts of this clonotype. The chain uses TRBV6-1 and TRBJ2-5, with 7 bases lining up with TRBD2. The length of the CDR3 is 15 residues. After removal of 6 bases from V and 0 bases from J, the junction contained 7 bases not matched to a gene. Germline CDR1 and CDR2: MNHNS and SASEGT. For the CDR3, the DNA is TGTGCCAGCAGCTTCGGGACTACGAACCAAGAGACCCAGTACTTC. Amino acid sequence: CASSFGTTNQETQYF.

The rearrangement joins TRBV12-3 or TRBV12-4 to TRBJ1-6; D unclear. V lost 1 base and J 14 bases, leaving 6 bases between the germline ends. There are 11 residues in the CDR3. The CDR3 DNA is TGTGCCAGCAGTTTAGGCGAAACCCTCCACTTT. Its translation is CASSLGETLHF.

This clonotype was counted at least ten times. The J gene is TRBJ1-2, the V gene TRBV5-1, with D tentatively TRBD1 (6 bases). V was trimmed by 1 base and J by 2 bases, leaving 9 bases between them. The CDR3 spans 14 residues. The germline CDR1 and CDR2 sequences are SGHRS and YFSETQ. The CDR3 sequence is CASSLTGTNYGYTF. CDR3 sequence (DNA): TGCGCCAGCAGCTTGACAGGGACAAACTATGGCTACACCTTC.

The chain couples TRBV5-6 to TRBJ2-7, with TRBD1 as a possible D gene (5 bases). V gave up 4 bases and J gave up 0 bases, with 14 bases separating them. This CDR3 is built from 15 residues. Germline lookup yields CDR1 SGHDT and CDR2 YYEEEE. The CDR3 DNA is TGTGCCAGCAGCCTAAGGTCAGGGTTCTCCTACGAGCAGTACTTC. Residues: CASSLRSGFSYEQYF.

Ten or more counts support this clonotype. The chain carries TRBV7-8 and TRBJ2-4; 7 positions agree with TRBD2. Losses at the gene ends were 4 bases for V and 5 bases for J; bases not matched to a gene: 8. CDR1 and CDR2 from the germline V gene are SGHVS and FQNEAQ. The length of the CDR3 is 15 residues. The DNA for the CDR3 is TGTGCCAGCAGCTATACCCCGGCGGGGGAAAACATTCAGTACTTC. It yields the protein CASSYTPAGENIQYF.

CDR3 loop: CASSLVGAASGGGEQYF. CDR3 DNA: TGTGCCAGCAGCTTGGTGGGGGCAGCTAGCGGTGGGGGAGAGCAGTACTTC. The V call is TRBV5-6, the J call TRBJ2-7; D may be TRBD2 (7 bases). Per the germline V gene, CDR1 is SGHDT and CDR2 is YYEEEE. The CDR3 extends over 17 amino acids. The V end lost 0 bases, the J end lost 7 bases, and 23 bases lay between the germline ends.

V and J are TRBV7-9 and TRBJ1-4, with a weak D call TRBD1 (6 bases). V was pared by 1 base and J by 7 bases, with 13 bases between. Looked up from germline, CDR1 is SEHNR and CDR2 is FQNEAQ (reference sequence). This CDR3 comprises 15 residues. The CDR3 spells CASSLGGRGGEKLFF. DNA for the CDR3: TGTGCCAGCAGCTTAGGAGGCAGGGGAGGTGAAAAACTGTTTTTT. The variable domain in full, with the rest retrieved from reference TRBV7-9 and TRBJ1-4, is DTGVSQNPRHKITKRGQNVTFRCDPISEHNRLYWYRQTLGQGPEFLTYFQNEAQLEKSRLLSDRFSAERPKGSFSTLEIQRTEQGDSAMYLCASSLGGRGGEKLFFGSGTQLSVL.

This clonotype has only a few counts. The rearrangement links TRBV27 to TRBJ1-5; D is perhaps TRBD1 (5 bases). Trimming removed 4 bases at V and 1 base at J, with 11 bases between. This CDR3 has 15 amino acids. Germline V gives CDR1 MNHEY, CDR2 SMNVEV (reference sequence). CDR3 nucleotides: TGTGCCAGCAGTTGGGGGGGGGGGAGCAATCAGCCCCAGCATTTT. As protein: CASSWGGGSNQPQHF.

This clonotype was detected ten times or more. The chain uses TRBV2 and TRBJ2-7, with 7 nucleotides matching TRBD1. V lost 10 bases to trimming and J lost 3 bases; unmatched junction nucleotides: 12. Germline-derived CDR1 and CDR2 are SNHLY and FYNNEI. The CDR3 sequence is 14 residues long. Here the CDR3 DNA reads TGTGCCACCACCACCGGGACAGATCTCTACGAGCAGTACTTC. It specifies CATTTGTDLYEQYF.